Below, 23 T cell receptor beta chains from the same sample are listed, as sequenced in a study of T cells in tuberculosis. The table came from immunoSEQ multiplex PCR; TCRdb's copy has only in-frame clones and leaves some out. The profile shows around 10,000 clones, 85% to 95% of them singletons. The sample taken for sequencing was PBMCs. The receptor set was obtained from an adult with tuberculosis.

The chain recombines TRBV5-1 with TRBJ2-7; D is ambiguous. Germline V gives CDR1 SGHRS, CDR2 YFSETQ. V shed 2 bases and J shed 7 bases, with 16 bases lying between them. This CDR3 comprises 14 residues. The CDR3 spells CASSLSEPLSEQYF. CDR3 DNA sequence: TGCGCCAGCAGCTTATCCGAGCCCCTAAGTGAGCAGTACTTC.

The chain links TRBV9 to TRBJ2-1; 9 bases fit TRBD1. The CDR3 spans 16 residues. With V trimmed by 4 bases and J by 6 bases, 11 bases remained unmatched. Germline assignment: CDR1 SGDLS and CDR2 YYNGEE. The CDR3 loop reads CASSIRRDRVPNEQFF. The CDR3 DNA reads TGTGCCAGCAGCATTCGGCGGGACAGGGTTCCCAATGAGCAGTTCTTC.

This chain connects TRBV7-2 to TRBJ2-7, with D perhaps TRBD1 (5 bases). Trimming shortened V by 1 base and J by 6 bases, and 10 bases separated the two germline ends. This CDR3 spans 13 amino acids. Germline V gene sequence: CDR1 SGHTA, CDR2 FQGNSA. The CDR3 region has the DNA TGTGCCAGCAGCTTAGGACCCCAGGGCGAGCAGTACTTC. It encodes CASSLGPQGEQYF.

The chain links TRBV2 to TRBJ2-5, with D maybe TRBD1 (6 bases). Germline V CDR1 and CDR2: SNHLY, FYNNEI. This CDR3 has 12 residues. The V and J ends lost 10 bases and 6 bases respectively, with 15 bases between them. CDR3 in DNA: TGTGCCACACCAGGGGTCCTAAAGACCCAGTACTTC. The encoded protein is CATPGVLKTQYF.

The CDR3 reads CASSLERGTQYF. CDR3 DNA sequence: TGCGCCAGCAGCTTGGAGCGGGGTACGCAGTATTTT. This sequence joins TRBV5-1 and TRBJ2-3, with 7 positions matching TRBD2. The CDR3 extends over 12 amino acids. Germline assignment: CDR1 SGHRS and CDR2 YFSETQ. Trimming took 0 bases from V and 8 from J; bases not matched to a gene: 0.

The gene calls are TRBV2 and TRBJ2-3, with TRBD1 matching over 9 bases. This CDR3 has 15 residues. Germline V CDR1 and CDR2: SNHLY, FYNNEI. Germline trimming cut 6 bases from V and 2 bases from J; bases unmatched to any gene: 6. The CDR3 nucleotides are TGTGCCAGCAGAGCGGGACAGGGAGTCACAGATACGCAGTATTTT. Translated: CASRAGQGVTDTQYF.

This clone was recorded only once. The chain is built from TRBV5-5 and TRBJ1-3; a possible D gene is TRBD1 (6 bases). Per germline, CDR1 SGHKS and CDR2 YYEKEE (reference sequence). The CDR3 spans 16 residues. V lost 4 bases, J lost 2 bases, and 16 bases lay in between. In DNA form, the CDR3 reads TGTGCCAGCAGCCACAGGCGGGGGGCAGCTGGAAACACCATATATTTT. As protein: CASSHRRGAAGNTIYF. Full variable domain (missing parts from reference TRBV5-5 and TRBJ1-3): DAGVTQSPTHLIKTRGQQVTLRCSPISGHKSVSWYQQVLGQGPQFIFQYYEKEERGRGNFPDRFSARQFPNYSSELNVNALLLGDSALYLCASSHRRGAAGNTIYFGEGSWLTVV.

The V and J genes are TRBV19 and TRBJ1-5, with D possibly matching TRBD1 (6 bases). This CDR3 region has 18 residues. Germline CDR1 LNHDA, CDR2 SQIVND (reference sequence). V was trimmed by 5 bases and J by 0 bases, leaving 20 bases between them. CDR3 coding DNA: TGTGCCAGTAGTCCTCAAGGGGGGGACACCTATAGCAATCAGCCCCAGCATTTT. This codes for CASSPQGGDTYSNQPQHF.

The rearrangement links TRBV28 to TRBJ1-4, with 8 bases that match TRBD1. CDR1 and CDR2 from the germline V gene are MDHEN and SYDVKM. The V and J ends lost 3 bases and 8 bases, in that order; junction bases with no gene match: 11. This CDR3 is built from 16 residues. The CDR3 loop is CASSFRGRRNDEKLFF. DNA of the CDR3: TGTGCCAGCAGTTTCAGGGGGCGTCGTAATGACGAAAAACTGTTTTTT.

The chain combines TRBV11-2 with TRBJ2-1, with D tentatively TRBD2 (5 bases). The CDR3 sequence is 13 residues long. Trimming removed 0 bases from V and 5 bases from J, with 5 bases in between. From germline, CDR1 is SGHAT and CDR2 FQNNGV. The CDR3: CASSLDGDNEQFF. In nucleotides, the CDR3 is TGTGCCAGCAGCTTAGACGGGGACAATGAGCAGTTCTTC. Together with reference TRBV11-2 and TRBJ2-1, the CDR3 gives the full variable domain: EAGVAQSPRYKIIEKRQSVAFWCNPISGHATLYWYQQILGQGPKLLIQFQNNGVVDDSQLPKDRFSAERLKGVDSTLKIQPAKLEDSAVYLCASSLDGDNEQFFGPGTRLTVL.

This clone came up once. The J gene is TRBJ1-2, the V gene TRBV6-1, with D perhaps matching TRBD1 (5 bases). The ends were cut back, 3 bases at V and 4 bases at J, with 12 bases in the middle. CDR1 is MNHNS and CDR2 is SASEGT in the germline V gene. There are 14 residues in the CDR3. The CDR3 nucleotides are TGTGCCAGCAGTGAGATATCAGGGTTCTATGGCTACACCTTC. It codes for CASSEISGFYGYTF.

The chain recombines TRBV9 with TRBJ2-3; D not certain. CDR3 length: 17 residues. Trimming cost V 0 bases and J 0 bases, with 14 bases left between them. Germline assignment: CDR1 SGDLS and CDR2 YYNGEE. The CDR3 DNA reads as TGTGCCAGCAGCGTAGGCCTCAGGCTTCGGAGCACAGATACGCAGTATTTT. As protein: CASSVGLRLRSTDTQYF.

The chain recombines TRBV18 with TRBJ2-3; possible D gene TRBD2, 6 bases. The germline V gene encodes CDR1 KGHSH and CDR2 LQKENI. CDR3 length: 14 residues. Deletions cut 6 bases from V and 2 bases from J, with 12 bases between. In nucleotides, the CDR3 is TGTGCCAGCTCCCCCAGCGGGCTCACAGATACGCAGTATTTT. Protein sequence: CASSPSGLTDTQYF.

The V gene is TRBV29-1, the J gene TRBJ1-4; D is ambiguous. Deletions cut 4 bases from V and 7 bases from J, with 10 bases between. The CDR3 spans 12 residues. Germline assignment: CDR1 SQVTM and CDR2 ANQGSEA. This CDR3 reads CSVGAGVEKLFF. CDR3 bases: TGCAGCGTTGGCGCAGGCGTTGAAAAACTGTTTTTT.

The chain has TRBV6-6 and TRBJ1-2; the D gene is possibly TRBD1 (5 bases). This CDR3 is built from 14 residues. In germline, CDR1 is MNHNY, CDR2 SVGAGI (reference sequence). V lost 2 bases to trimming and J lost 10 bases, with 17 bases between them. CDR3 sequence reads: CASSYHGRVRAYTF. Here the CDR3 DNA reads TGTGCCAGCAGTTACCATGGCAGGGTGAGAGCCTACACCTTC.

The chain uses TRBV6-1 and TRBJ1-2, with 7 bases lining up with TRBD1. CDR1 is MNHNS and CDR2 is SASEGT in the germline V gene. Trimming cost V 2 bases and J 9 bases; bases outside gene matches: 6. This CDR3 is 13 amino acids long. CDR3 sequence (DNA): TGTGCCAGCAGTGAACGGGAGGGGGCCAGCTACACCTTC. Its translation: CASSEREGASYTF.

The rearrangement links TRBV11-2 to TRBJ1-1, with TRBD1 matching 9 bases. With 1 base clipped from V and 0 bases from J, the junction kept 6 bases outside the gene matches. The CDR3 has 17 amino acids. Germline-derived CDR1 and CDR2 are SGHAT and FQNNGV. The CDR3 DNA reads TGTGCCAGCAGCTTAGGACCGGGACAGGGATTGAACACTGAAGCTTTCTTT. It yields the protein CASSLGPGQGLNTEAFF. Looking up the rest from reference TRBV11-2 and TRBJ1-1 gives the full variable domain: EAGVAQSPRYKIIEKRQSVAFWCNPISGHATLYWYQQILGQGPKLLIQFQNNGVVDDSQLPKDRFSAERLKGVDSTLKIQPAKLEDSAVYLCASSLGPGQGLNTEAFFGQGTRLTVV.

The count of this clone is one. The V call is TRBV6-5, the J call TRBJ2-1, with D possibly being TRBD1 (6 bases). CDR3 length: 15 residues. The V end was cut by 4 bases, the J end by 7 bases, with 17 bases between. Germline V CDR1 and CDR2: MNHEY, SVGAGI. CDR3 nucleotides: TGTGCCAGCAGTTCCTTTCAGGGGAGAATAAATGAGCAGTTCTTC. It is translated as CASSSFQGRINEQFF.

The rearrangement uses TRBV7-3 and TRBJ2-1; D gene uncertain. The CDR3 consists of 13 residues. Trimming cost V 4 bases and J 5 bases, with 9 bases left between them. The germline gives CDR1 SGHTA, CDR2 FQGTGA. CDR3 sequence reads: CASSSLADNEQFF. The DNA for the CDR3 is TGTGCCAGCAGCTCGCTTGCGGACAATGAGCAGTTCTTC.

Here the CDR3 DNA reads TGTGCCACCAGCAGAGCGGGGGGACTAGCGGGAGGTACAGATACGCAGTATTTT. Translated: CATSRAGGLAGGTDTQYF. This chain links TRBV15 with TRBJ2-3, with 15 bases that match TRBD2. Trimming removed 1 base from V and 3 bases from J; junction bases left unmatched: 5. Per germline, CDR1 LNHNV and CDR2 YYDKDF (reference sequence). The CDR3 runs to 18 residues.

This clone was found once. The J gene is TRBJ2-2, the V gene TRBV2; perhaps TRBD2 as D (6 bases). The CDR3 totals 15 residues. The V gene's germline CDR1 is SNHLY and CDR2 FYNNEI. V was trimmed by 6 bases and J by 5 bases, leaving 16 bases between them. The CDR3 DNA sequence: TGTGCCAGCAGGGACCCGGGACTTGGGACCGGGGAGCTGTTTTTT. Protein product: CASRDPGLGTGELFF.

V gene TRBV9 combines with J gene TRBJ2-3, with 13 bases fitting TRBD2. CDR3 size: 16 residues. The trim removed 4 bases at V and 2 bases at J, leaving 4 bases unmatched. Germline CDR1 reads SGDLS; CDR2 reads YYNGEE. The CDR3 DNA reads TGTGCCAGCAGCCACGGACTAGCGGGAGACACAGATACGCAGTATTTT. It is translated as CASSHGLAGDTDTQYF.

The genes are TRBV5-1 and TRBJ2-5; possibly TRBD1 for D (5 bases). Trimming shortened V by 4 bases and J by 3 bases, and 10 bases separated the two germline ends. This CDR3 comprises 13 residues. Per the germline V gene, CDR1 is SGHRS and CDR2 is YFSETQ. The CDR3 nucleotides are TGCGCCAGCAGCGTGCAGGGTGAAGAGACCCAGTACTTC. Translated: CASSVQGEETQYF. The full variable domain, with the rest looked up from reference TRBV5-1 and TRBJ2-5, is KAGVTQTPRYLIKTRGQQVTLSCSPISGHRSVSWYQQTPGQGLQFLFEYFSETQRNKGNFPGRFSGRQFSNSRSEMNVSTLELGDSALYLCASSVQGEETQYFGPGTRLLVL.